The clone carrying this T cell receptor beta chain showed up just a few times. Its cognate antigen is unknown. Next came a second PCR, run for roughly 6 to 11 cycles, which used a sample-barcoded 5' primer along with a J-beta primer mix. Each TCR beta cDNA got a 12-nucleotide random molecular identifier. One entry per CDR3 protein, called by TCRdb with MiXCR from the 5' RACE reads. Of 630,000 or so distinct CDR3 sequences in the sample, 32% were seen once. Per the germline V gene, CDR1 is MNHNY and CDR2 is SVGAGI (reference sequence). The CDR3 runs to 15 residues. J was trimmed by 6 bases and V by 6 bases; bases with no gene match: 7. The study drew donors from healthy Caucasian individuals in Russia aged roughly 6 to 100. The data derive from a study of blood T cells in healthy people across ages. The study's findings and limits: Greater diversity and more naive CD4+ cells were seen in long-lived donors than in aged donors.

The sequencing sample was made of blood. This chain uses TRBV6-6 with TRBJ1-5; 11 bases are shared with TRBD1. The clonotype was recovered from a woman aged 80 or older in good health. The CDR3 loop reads CASSTGQGAFQPQHF. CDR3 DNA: TGTGCCAGCAGCACCGGACAGGGGGCTTTTCAGCCCCAGCATTTT.